This T cell receptor beta chain was sequenced in a study of cytomegalovirus exposure and HLA in healthy donors. Trimming cost V 1 base and J 5 bases; bases outside gene matches: 7. In germline, CDR1 is LGHNA, CDR2 YNFKEQ. The CDR3 loop spans 16 amino acids. The count of this clone is one. This PCR relied on a set of 60 Vbeta primers and 13 Jbeta primers. Method: immunoSEQ multiplex PCR; TCRdb's copy keeps in-frame clones and lacks some. The sample lists 150,000 or so clones, nearly 70% occurring once. Donors showed nominal health when sampled, although they likely had unrecorded immune exposures. This sequence originates from a man aged 25 to 40 in good health and CMV-seropositive. The chain links TRBV4-2 to TRBJ2-5, with 10 bases lining up with TRBD2. Sequencing was carried out using PBMCs. CDR3 residues: CASSQGSSGSGETQYF. DNA of the CDR3: TGTGCCAGCAGCCAAGGATCTAGCGGGAGTGGGGAGACCCAGTACTTC.